This T cell receptor (beta chain) was captured in a study of cytomegalovirus exposure and HLA in healthy donors. This clone was counted a single time. Its antigen is undetermined. Both 60 Vbeta primers and 13 Jbeta primers went into the PCR. The repertoire was sequenced with immunoSEQ multiplex PCR; TCRdb's copy has only in-frame clones and lacks some. This sample carries about 38,000 clones, 55% to 75% of them seen once, and the ten largest clones take over 6%. Whole-study findings and limits: V segments that were indistinguishable, TRBV6-2 and TRBV6-3 among them, were omitted from analysis. A later analysis linked a missense DCLRE1C variant to TCR beta V- and J-gene trimming.

CDR3 length: 15 amino acids. Germline V gene sequence: CDR1 MGHDK, CDR2 SYGVNS. Germline trimming cut 3 bases from V and 5 bases from J; bases unmatched to any gene: 8. The clonotype was recovered from a young man in good health and CMV-seronegative. The chain employs TRBV25-1 and TRBJ1-1; 8 bases line up with TRBD1. The specimen sequenced was PBMCs. CDR3 protein: CASSDLGQGRTEAFF. For the CDR3, the DNA is TGTGCCAGCAGTGACCTCGGACAGGGTAGGACTGAAGCTTTCTTT.